This T cell receptor beta chain is drawn from a study of a mutant IDH1 vaccine in newly diagnosed glioma. As regards this clone: What it binds is unknown.

The table came from immunoSEQ multiplex PCR; TCRdb's copy has only in-frame clones and leaves some out. The sample lists around 70,000 clones, roughly 83% occurring once. Noted time point: week 35, safety follow-up. Mutant IDH1 20-mer peptide, at 300 ug, made up each vaccine dose, with topical imiquimod. Looked up from germline, CDR1 is KGHSH and CDR2 is LQKENI. Trimming cost V 0 bases and J 3 bases, with 9 bases left between them. This CDR3 region has 14 residues. The chain couples TRBV18 to TRBJ2-7, with D possibly being TRBD1 (6 bases). The material sequenced was PBMCs, taken from a glioma patient whose treatment included an IDH1 peptide vaccine. This sequence originates from a young man with glioma. The CDR3 spells CASSPPEDSYEQYF. The CDR3 nucleotides read TGTGCCAGCTCACCACCGGAGGACAGCTACGAGCAGTACTTC.